This T cell receptor (beta chain) is from a study of cytomegalovirus exposure and HLA in healthy donors. This CDR3 contains 16 residues. Losses at the gene ends were 3 bases for V and 1 base for J; bases not matched to a gene: 6. Germline loops: CDR1 SGHRS, CDR2 YFSETQ. Both 60 Vbeta primers and 13 Jbeta primers went into the PCR. Profiled with immunoSEQ multiplex PCR; TCRdb holds only in-frame clones, not every one. The repertoire holds 160,000 or so clones, with approximately 79% as singletons. This receptor was taken from a woman aged 40-49 years in good health and CMV-seronegative. The sequenced sample was PBMCs. This rearrangement joins TRBV5-1 to TRBJ1-1, with 10 bases lining up with TRBD1. CDR3 DNA: TGCGCCAGCAGCTCGGGACAGGGGAGTTCGAACACTGAAGCTTTCTTT. Residues: CASSSGQGSSNTEAFF.